The present T cell receptor beta chain was sequenced within a study of glioma-infiltrating T cells after dendritic cell vaccination. Study details: Treatment, given 2003 to 2012, was autologous tumor lysate-pulsed dendritic cell vaccination.

The immunoSEQ assay amplified TCRB CDR3 from up to roughly 2 ug DNA. Here immunoSEQ multiplex PCR was the method, and the copy in TCRdb shows in-frame clones only, minus some. The sample records about 38,000 clones, almost 85% being singletons. None of the glioblastoma patients had an isocitrate dehydrogenase mutation. Germline-derived CDR1 and CDR2 are SGHAT and FQDESV (reference sequence). The CDR3 consists of 14 residues. The J segment lost 7 bases and the V segment lost 3 bases, leaving 5 bases of the junction unmatched. The receptor comes from a human donor with glioblastoma. This chain joins TRBV11-1 and TRBJ2-4, with 8 bases fitting TRBD2. The sample was blood, taken before dendritic cell vaccination. As DNA, the CDR3 is TGTGCCAGCAGCTTGGCGGGGGGCACGAACATTCAGTACTTC. It specifies CASSLAGGTNIQYF.